These 15 T cell receptor beta chains came from one sample sequenced in a study of memory CD4+ T cells and cytomegalovirus serostatus. The sort gate was single viable CD3+CD4+CD8-CD45RO+ cells for memory CD4+ T cells. Clones were read by immunoSEQ multiplex PCR, and TCRdb kept only the in-frame ones, dropping some. The sample has 75,000 to 95,000 clones, approximately 80% seen once. The sequencing input was memory CD4+ T cells from blood. These receptors came from an adult in good health and CMV-seronegative.

The genes are TRBV7-6 and TRBJ1-1; possibly TRBD1 for D (5 bases). V gave up 5 bases and J gave up 11 bases, with 18 bases separating them. Germline assignment: CDR1 SGHVS and CDR2 FNYEAQ. This CDR3 spans 13 amino acids. In DNA form, the CDR3 reads TGTGCCAGCAGCCTCACATTGTTTGGGGGGGCTTTCTTT. Protein product: CASSLTLFGGAFF.

The chain carries TRBV5-5 and TRBJ2-5; TRBD1 agrees at 9 bases. The V and J ends lost 0 bases and 3 bases, in that order; junction bases with no gene match: 0. CDR3 length equals 14 residues. Germline V gene lookup returns CDR1 SGHKS and CDR2 YYEKEE (reference sequence). The CDR3 region is CASSLGTGEETQYF. For the CDR3, the DNA is TGTGCCAGCAGCTTGGGGACAGGGGAAGAGACCCAGTACTTC.

The chain recombines TRBV18 with TRBJ1-6, with 7 bases identical to TRBD1. CDR1 is KGHSH, CDR2 LQKENI, per germline. This CDR3 contains 14 residues. Trimming took 1 base from V and 10 from J; bases not matched to a gene: 4. The CDR3 is CASSPQGAESPLHF. The CDR3 DNA reads as TGTGCCAGCTCACCACAGGGGGCCGAATCACCCCTCCACTTT.

J is TRBJ2-2 and V is TRBV28; D not resolved. Germline V CDR1 and CDR2: MDHEN, SYDVKM. This CDR3 comprises 12 residues. Trimming cost V 0 bases and J 6 bases, with 2 bases left between them. CDR3 nucleotide sequence: TGTGCCAGCAGTTTATGGTCCGGGGAGCTGTTTTTT. This sequence encodes CASSLWSGELFF. Full variable domain (missing parts from reference TRBV28 and TRBJ2-2): DVKVTQSSRYLVKRTGEKVFLECVQDMDHENMFWYRQDPGLGLRLIYFSYDVKMKEKGDIPEGYSVSREKKERFSLILESASTNQTSMYLCASSLWSGELFFGEGSRLTVL.

V is TRBV5-8 and J is TRBJ1-4; no definite D call. The CDR3 runs to 17 residues. The germline V gene encodes CDR1 SGHTS and CDR2 YDEGEE. V lost 0 bases and J 11 bases, leaving 23 bases between the germline ends. In DNA form, the CDR3 reads TGTGCCAGCAGCTTGGTTCTGGATACCGACGGTATGCGGAAACTGTTTTTT. Translation gives CASSLVLDTDGMRKLFF.

This clone appeared once. The chain carries TRBV7-2 and TRBJ2-3; 7 nucleotides match TRBD2. Losses at the gene ends were 4 bases for V and 4 bases for J; bases not matched to a gene: 2. CDR1 SGHTA and CDR2 FQGNSA come from the germline V gene. CDR3 length: 13 amino acids. The CDR3 nucleotides are TGTGCCAGCAGCTCCCTAGCGGCAGATACGCAGTATTTT. Translation gives CASSSLAADTQYF.

This chain joins TRBV5-1 and TRBJ2-3, with 7 positions matching TRBD2. With V trimmed by 6 bases and J by 2 bases, 12 bases remained unmatched. CDR3 length: 16 amino acids. Germline CDR1 SGHRS, CDR2 YFSETQ. The CDR3 bases are TGCGCCAGCAACCGGGGGGACCTCCCCCACACAGATACGCAGTATTTT. It yields the protein CASNRGDLPHTDTQYF.

This clone showed up just a few times. The V gene is TRBV2, the J gene TRBJ1-2; 10 bases match TRBD1. Losses at the gene ends were 4 bases for V and 4 bases for J; bases not matched to a gene: 3. The CDR3 contains 14 residues. Germline CDR1 reads SNHLY; CDR2 reads FYNNEI. CDR3 in DNA: TGTGCCAGCAGTGGACAGGGGGCCAGCTATGGCTACACCTTC. This gives the protein CASSGQGASYGYTF.

The chain couples TRBV6-1 to TRBJ1-1; maybe TRBD1 (5 bases). Germline CDR1 is MNHNS and CDR2 is SASEGT. Trimming stripped 6 bases from V and 5 bases from J, with 16 bases between. This CDR3 is built from 14 residues. In DNA form, the CDR3 reads TGTGCCAGCAGACGTAGTCGGGGGAATACTGAAGCTTTCTTT. Its translation: CASRRSRGNTEAFF.

The chain recombines TRBV5-1 with TRBJ1-1, with 9 bases fitting TRBD1. This CDR3 has 14 amino acids. The V segment lost 7 bases and the J segment 1 base; nucleotides outside the gene matches: 5. The V gene's germline CDR1 is SGHRS and CDR2 YFSETQ. CDR3 sequence: CASGRDRANTEAFF. CDR3 coding DNA: TGCGCCAGCGGGCGGGACAGGGCGAACACTGAAGCTTTCTTT. The full variable domain, completed using reference TRBV5-1 and TRBJ1-1, is KAGVTQTPRYLIKTRGQQVTLSCSPISGHRSVSWYQQTPGQGLQFLFEYFSETQRNKGNFPGRFSGRQFSNSRSEMNVSTLELGDSALYLCASGRDRANTEAFFGQGTRLTVV.

This chain links TRBV18 with TRBJ1-1; D gene uncertain. Germline assignment: CDR1 KGHSH and CDR2 LQKENI. The CDR3 loop spans 13 amino acids. V lost 5 bases and J lost 8, with 15 bases in between. In DNA, the CDR3 is TGTGCCAGCTCAACTCGAGGAGAAAGAGAAGCTTTCTTT. As protein: CASSTRGEREAFF.

The chain links TRBV2 to TRBJ2-1, with 8 bases identical to TRBD2. With V trimmed by 6 bases and J by 10 bases, 14 bases remained unmatched. CDR1 and CDR2 (germline): SNHLY, FYNNEI. The CDR3 spans 15 residues. The CDR3 DNA reads TGTGCCAGCAGCCCCTCAGGGAGACTAGCGAACGAGCAGTTCTTC. It encodes CASSPSGRLANEQFF.

The chain carries TRBV27 and TRBJ2-7; 10 bases align to TRBD1. Germline CDR1 reads MNHEY; CDR2 reads SMNVEV (reference sequence). The trim removed 5 bases at V and 10 bases at J, leaving 8 bases unmatched. The CDR3 consists of 13 residues. CDR3 protein: CASSALDRGAQYF. DNA for the CDR3: TGTGCCAGCAGTGCGTTGGACAGGGGGGCTCAGTACTTC.

This chain links TRBV30 with TRBJ1-2; TRBD1 aligns across 12 bases. Germline loops: CDR1 GTSNPN, CDR2 SVGIG (reference sequence). The CDR3 loop spans 15 amino acids. The V segment lost 1 base and the J segment 7 bases; nucleotides outside the gene matches: 7. CDR3 region: CAWSEPGQGAFGYTF. In DNA, the CDR3 is TGTGCCTGGAGTGAACCGGGACAGGGGGCTTTTGGCTACACCTTC.

The rearrangement uses TRBV20-1 and TRBJ1-2, with D possibly being TRBD1 (6 bases). Germline CDR1 reads DFQATT; CDR2 reads SNEGSKA (reference sequence). The CDR3 consists of 11 residues. The DNA for the CDR3 is TGCAGAGGAGGGGGGAACTATGGCTACACCTTC. Encoded protein: CRGGGNYGYTF.